Below are 3 T cell receptor beta chains sequenced from a single sample in a study of regulatory T cells in long-lasting Graves disease. Time point here: persistent/refractory GD, antithyroid drugs over 5 years with positive TRAb. PBMC-extracted RNA yielded the TCR library. Investigators prepared the TCR beta libraries by applying iRepertoire HTBI primers and Arm-PCR of CDR3 regions. TCRdb reanalysed the multiplex PCR reads using MiXCR and keeps one entry per CDR3 protein. The sample lists around 340,000 distinct CDR3 sequences, around 19% occurring once. Source: peripheral blood mononuclear cells (PBMCs), taken when the disease was refractory, from a patient treated with antithyroid drugs. The source is a female donor with Graves disease.

This clonotype was detected many times. V usage is TRBV7-2 and J usage is TRBJ1-5; 7 nucleotides agree with TRBD1. Trimming took 1 base from V and 4 from J; bases not matched to a gene: 4. Per germline, CDR1 SGHTA and CDR2 FQGNSA. This CDR3 is 15 amino acids long. The CDR3 bases are TGTGCCAGCAGCTTAGACCCACAGGGGAATCAGCCCCAGCATTTT. Translated, it gives CASSLDPQGNQPQHF. Drawing the rest from reference TRBV7-2 and TRBJ1-5, the complete variable domain is GAGVSQSPSNKVTEKGKDVELRCDPISGHTALYWYRQSLGQGLEFLIYFQGNSAPDKSGLPSDRFSAERTGGSVSTLTIQRTQQEDSAVYLCASSLDPQGNQPQHFGDGTRLSIL.

This clonotype was found many times. V is TRBV3-1 and J is TRBJ1-1, with D tentatively TRBD1 (6 bases). CDR3 length equals 14 residues. Germline CDR1 is LGHDT and CDR2 is YNNKEL (reference sequence). With 7 bases removed from V and 3 bases from J, the gap between germline ends came to 15 bases. CDR3 nucleotide sequence: TGTGCCAGCACCCGAGGACAGACAGACACTGAAGCTTTCTTT. Its translation: CASTRGQTDTEAFF.

This clonotype has at least ten counts. One end of the junction does not line up with germline, which may come from a read error. This chain joins TRBV12-3 or TRBV12-4 and TRBJ2-7; possibly TRBD1 for D (6 bases). The CDR3 has 15 residues. The CDR3 sequence: CASSLGNRASYEQYF. The CDR3 nucleotides are TGTGCCAGCAGCTTAGGTAACAGGGCCTCCTACGAGCAGTACTTC.